Listed below are T cell receptor beta chains from one sample, sequenced in a study of control samples from healthy donors and cancer patients. The protocol was immunoSEQ multiplex PCR, while the TCRdb copy is restricted to in-frame clones and leaves out a portion. The sample includes 400,000 to 500,000 clones, roughly 90% of them seen just once. Specimen: PBMCs. These receptors were obtained from a man between 40 and 49 years old with head and neck cancer. The CDR3 runs from the conserved cysteine through the conserved F or W. The D gene is left open where the match is weak. Not all rows give a size; the values are once, few, many and, for expanded clones, a class.

d_call | clone_size | j_call | v_call | cdr3_nt | cdr3_aa
. | once | TRBJ1-3 | TRBV6-5 | TGTGCCAGCAGTTACTCTAAGGGAGGGCCTGGAAACACCATATATTTT | CASSYSKGGPGNTIYF
. | . | TRBJ1-1 | TRBV5-1 | TGCGCCAGCAGCTTGGGAGGAGGGGTGAACACTGAAGCTTTCTTT | CASSLGGGVNTEAFF
. | . | TRBJ1-1 | TRBV11-2 | TGTGCCAGCAGCTTAAGTGATTTCAGGTCTGAAGCTTTCTTT | CASSLSDFRSEAFF
. | . | TRBJ2-1 | TRBV10-1 | TGCGCCAGCAGTGGTCAGGGTAACTCCTACAATGAGCAGTTCTTC | CASSGQGNSYNEQFF
TRBD2 | . | TRBJ2-5 | TRBV3-1/TRBV3-2 | TGTGCCAGCAGCCAAGCGGGAGGGCCTGAGACCCAGTACTTC | CASSQAGGPETQYF
. | . | TRBJ2-6 | TRBV29-1 | TGCAGCGTTGACACTAGCCCAGACTCTGGGGCCAACGTCCTGACTTTC | CSVDTSPDSGANVLTF
TRBD1 | . | TRBJ1-2 | TRBV6-5 | TGTGCCAGCAGTACCCAGACAGGGGGAGGCTATGGCTACACCTTC | CASSTQTGGGYGYTF
. | . | TRBJ1-6 | TRBV5-4 | TGTGCCAGCAGCTCCCCAGGGGTGGACTCACCCCTCCACTTT | CASSSPGVDSPLHF
. | once | TRBJ2-2 | TRBV9 | TGTGCCAGCAGCGTATCCGGGACGGGCACCGGGGAGCTGTTTTTT | CASSVSGTGTGELFF
. | . | TRBJ1-5 | TRBV28 | TGTGCCAGCAGTCCAACAGGGTATAGGCCCCAGCATTTT | CASSPTGYRPQHF
. | few | TRBJ1-5 | TRBV20-1 | TGCAGTGCTAGTCAGCTTCGGACGGAGATTAGCAATCAGCCCCAGCATTTT | CSASQLRTEISNQPQHF
TRBD1 | . | TRBJ2-5 | TRBV28 | TGTGCCAGCAGACCGGGGACAGGGAGGGGAGAGACCCAGTACTTC | CASRPGTGRGETQYF
. | . | TRBJ2-7 | TRBV19 | TGTGCCAGTAGTGGAGAGAGAGACTACGAGCAGTACTTC | CASSGERDYEQYF
. | . | TRBJ1-1 | TRBV7-2 | TGTGCCAGCAGCTCTTGGCGGGCGAACACTGAAGCTTTCTTT | CASSSWRANTEAFF
TRBD1 | . | TRBJ1-4 | TRBV27 | TGTGCCAGCAGTCCCGGACAGGCGTTCGTTGAAAAACTGTTTTTT | CASSPGQAFVEKLFF
TRBD1 | . | TRBJ1-1 | TRBV24-1 | TGTGCCACCAGTGATTCCGGGACAGGAGAGGAAGCTTTCTTT | CATSDSGTGEEAFF
TRBD1 | few | TRBJ1-4 | TRBV7-9 | TGTGCCAGCAGCCAGGGACAGGGTCGGGAAAAACTGTTTTTT | CASSQGQGREKLFF
. | . | TRBJ2-7 | TRBV28 | TGTGCCACCGATAACCGGGACTTTTACGAGCAGTACTTC | CATDNRDFYEQYF
TRBD2 | . | TRBJ2-1 | TRBV4-2 | TGTGCCAGCAGCCAAGATCTGGGTAGCGGGAATAATGAGCAGTTCTTC | CASSQDLGSGNNEQFF
TRBD1 | few | TRBJ1-2 | TRBV6-5 | TGTGCCAGCAGTTACTCTGGGACAGGTACCAGCTATGGCTACACCTTC | CASSYSGTGTSYGYTF
. | . | TRBJ1-1 | TRBV28 | TGTGCCAGCAGTTTCCTATTAGTGGGAAACACTGAAGCTTTCTTT | CASSFLLVGNTEAFF
. | few | TRBJ2-7 | TRBV28 | TGTGCCAGCAGTAGGGGGTCGTGGCGGGCCCCGATCTACGAGCAGTACTTC | CASSRGSWRAPIYEQYF
TRBD1 | . | TRBJ2-7 | TRBV9 | TGTGCCAGCAGCCTAGGGACAGGGACCTACGAGCAGTACTTC | CASSLGTGTYEQYF
. | once | TRBJ1-2 | TRBV27 | TGTGCCAGCAGTTTTTCGGGCAGGGAGGACGGCTACACCTTC | CASSFSGREDGYTF
. | . | TRBJ1-2 | TRBV7-9 | TGTGCCAGCAGCCACGATCGGGGCAGTGAGAGATCCAACTATGGCTACACCTTC | CASSHDRGSERSNYGYTF
TRBD2 | . | TRBJ2-3 | TRBV7-3 | TGTGCCAGCAGTCGTGGACTAGCGGGAGATACGCAGTATTTT | CASSRGLAGDTQYF
TRBD2 | once | TRBJ2-1 | TRBV7-9 | TGTGCCAGCAGCTTACTAGCGGGTATGAATGAGCAGTTCTTC | CASSLLAGMNEQFF
. | once | TRBJ1-3 | TRBV9 | TGTGCCAGCAGCGGCGGAGGGGGGGGCCCACAGGGAAACACCATATATTTT | CASSGGGGGPQGNTIYF
. | . | TRBJ1-2 | TRBV12-1 | TGTGCCAGCAGCTTTGTTCCAGGGTACACCTTC | CASSFVPGYTF
. | . | TRBJ1-2 | TRBV19 | TGTGCCAGTAGTTTATCCGGGACCGCTGGGACCAGGGGTGGCTACACCTTC | CASSLSGTAGTRGGYTF
. | . | TRBJ2-3 | TRBV14 | TGTGCCAGCAGCCAAGCCCGTCACACAGATACGCAGTATTTT | CASSQARHTDTQYF
. | . | TRBJ1-4 | TRBV4-3 | TGCGCCAGCAGCACAGACTGGCGGTATGAAAAACTGTTTTTT | CASSTDWRYEKLFF
TRBD1 | . | TRBJ2-2 | TRBV5-1 | TGCGCCAGCCACCCCACCCCCGGGACAGGTGCCGGGGAGCTGTTTTTT | CASHPTPGTGAGELFF
. | . | TRBJ2-3 | TRBV9 | TGTGCCAGCAGCGTAGGGCGGGGGCAAGGGGATACGCAGTATTTT | CASSVGRGQGDTQYF
. | . | TRBJ1-2 | TRBV5-6 | TGTGCCAGCAGCTTGGTTAGGCAGGGCTACACCTTC | CASSLVRQGYTF
. | . | TRBJ2-3 | TRBV7-2 | TGTGCCAGCAGCTTAAGGGATACGCAGTATTTT | CASSLRDTQYF
. | . | TRBJ1-5 | TRBV24-1 | TGTGCCACCAGTGATTCTTACAGGGTCAATCAGCCCCAGCATTTT | CATSDSYRVNQPQHF
. | once | TRBJ1-4 | TRBV5-6 | TGTGCCAGCAGCTTTAGGGACGCCGGAGGCGAAAAACTGTTTTTT | CASSFRDAGGEKLFF
. | . | TRBJ2-5 | TRBV10-2 | TGCGCCAGCACAGACGGACTTCAGGAGACCCAGTACTTC | CASTDGLQETQYF
TRBD1 | . | TRBJ1-6 | TRBV30 | TGTGCCTGGACCCACGGCAGGGGGGACTCACCCCTCCACTTT | CAWTHGRGDSPLHF